The 8 T cell receptor beta chains listed next were all sequenced from one sample in a study of T cell responses to AZD1222 COVID-19 vaccine. Data came from immunoSEQ multiplex PCR; TCRdb stores just in-frame clones and leaves some out. The table lists 110,000 to 150,000 clones, about 92% of them singletons. The material sequenced was peripheral blood, taken on day 0 of AZD1222 vaccination. The receptors stem from an adult in good health.

V usage is TRBV6-5 and J usage is TRBJ2-1; the match to TRBD1 covers 7 bases. V dropped 8 bases and J dropped 5; count of bases not matched to a gene: 6. CDR3 size: 13 residues. The germline V gene encodes CDR1 MNHEY and CDR2 SVGAGI. In DNA, the CDR3 is TGTGCCAGCTCGCCAGGACAGGACAATGAGCAGTTCTTC. It specifies CASSPGQDNEQFF.

This clone was seen only once. The chain carries TRBV19 and TRBJ1-2; perhaps TRBD1 as D (5 bases). The V end was cut by 7 bases, the J end by 0 bases, with 21 bases between. CDR1 is LNHDA and CDR2 is SQIVND in the germline V gene (reference sequence). This CDR3 is built from 17 residues. The CDR3 region has the DNA TGTGCCAGTACAATGGGGGTAAGGAACAGCTCTAACTATGGCTACACCTTC. Translating gives CASTMGVRNSSNYGYTF.

This clone was seen a single time. Other DNA sequences in this specimen translate into the identical CDR3. The V gene is TRBV6-5, the J gene TRBJ1-1; D is unclear. Germline CDR1 is MNHEY and CDR2 is SVGAGI. The germline V and J ends were trimmed by 1 base and 4 bases, with 4 bases remaining between them. This CDR3 has 12 residues. In DNA, the CDR3 is TGTGCCAGCAGTTACTTGGGCACTGAAGCTTTCTTT. This codes for CASSYLGTEAFF.

The chain combines TRBV19 with TRBJ1-5; no definite D call. The CDR3 has 15 amino acids. Germline lookup yields CDR1 LNHDA and CDR2 SQIVND (reference sequence). V gave up 5 bases and J gave up 2 bases, with 13 bases separating them. The CDR3 nucleotides read TGTGCCAGTAGTTTCGGTTTGGGCGGCAATCAGCCCCAGCATTTT. Protein product: CASSFGLGGNQPQHF. The full variable domain, with the rest looked up from reference TRBV19 and TRBJ1-5, is DGGITQSPKYLFRKEGQNVTLSCEQNLNHDAMYWYRQDPGQGLRLIYYSQIVNDFQKGDIAEGYSVSREKKESFPLTVTSAQKNPTAFYLCASSFGLGGNQPQHFGDGTRLSIL.

The rearrangement joins TRBV13 to TRBJ1-2; tentative D call: TRBD1 (6 bases). The CDR3 length is 14 residues. Germline CDR1 and CDR2: PRHDT and FYEKMQ (reference sequence). The ends were cut back, 2 bases at V and 5 bases at J, with 12 bases in the middle. The CDR3 coding sequence is TGTGCCAGCAGCTTATTAGGGGGGCATTATGGCTACACCTTC. Amino acid sequence: CASSLLGGHYGYTF. Full variable domain (rest looked up from reference TRBV13 and TRBJ1-2): AAGVIQSPRHLIKEKRETATLKCYPIPRHDTVYWYQQGPGQDPQFLISFYEKMQSDKGSIPDRFSAQQFSDYHSELNMSSLELGDSALYFCASSLLGGHYGYTFGSGTRLTVV.

The gene calls are TRBV4-1 and TRBJ2-7; TRBD1 aligns across 7 bases. V was clipped by 3 bases and J by 2 bases; unmatched bases: 4. Germline V gene sequence: CDR1 MGHRA, CDR2 YSYEKL. This CDR3 is 14 amino acids long. The CDR3 DNA is TGCGCCAGCAGCCACCTGACAGGGACCTACGAGCAGTACTTC. It codes for CASSHLTGTYEQYF.

The chain joins TRBV18 to TRBJ1-4; the match to TRBD1 covers 7 bases. Germline V lookup: CDR1 KGHSH, CDR2 LQKENI. V lost 5 bases, J lost 6 bases, and 3 bases stayed unmatched. The CDR3 runs 13 residues. The CDR3 nucleotides read TGTGCCAGCTCAAGACAGGGTGATGAAAAACTGTTTTTT. Protein product: CASSRQGDEKLFF.

The chain couples TRBV5-5 to TRBJ1-1; D ambiguous. V dropped 1 base and J dropped 5 bases, with 9 bases sitting between them. CDR1 and CDR2 from the germline V gene are SGHKS and YYEKEE (reference sequence). The CDR3 contains 13 residues. The CDR3 nucleotides read TGTGCCAGCAGCTTGCGGGAGTGGACTGAAGCTTTCTTT. As protein: CASSLREWTEAFF.